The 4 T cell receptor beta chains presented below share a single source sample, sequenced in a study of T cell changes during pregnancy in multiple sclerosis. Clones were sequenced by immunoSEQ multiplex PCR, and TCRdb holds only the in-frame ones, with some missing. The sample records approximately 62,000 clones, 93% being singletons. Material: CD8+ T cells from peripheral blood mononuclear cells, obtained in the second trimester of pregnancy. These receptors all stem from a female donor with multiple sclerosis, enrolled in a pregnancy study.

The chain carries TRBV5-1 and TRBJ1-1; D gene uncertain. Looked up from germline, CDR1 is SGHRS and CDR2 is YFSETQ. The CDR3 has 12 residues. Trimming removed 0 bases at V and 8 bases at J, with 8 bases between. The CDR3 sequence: CASSLAGLEAFF. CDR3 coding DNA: TGCGCCAGCAGCTTGGCCGGGTTAGAAGCTTTCTTT.

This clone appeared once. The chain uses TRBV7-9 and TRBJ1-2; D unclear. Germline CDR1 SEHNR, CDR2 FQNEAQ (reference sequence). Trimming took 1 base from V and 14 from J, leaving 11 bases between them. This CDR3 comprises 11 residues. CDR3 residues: CASSLEATRTF. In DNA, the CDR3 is TGTGCCAGCAGCTTAGAGGCTACGAGGACCTTC.

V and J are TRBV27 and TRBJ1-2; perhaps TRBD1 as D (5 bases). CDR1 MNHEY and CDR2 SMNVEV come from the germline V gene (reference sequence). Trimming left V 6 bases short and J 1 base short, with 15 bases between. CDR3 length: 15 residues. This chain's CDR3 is CASSWEGSGNYGYTF. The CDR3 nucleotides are TGTGCCAGCAGCTGGGAGGGGTCGGGTAACTATGGCTACACCTTC.

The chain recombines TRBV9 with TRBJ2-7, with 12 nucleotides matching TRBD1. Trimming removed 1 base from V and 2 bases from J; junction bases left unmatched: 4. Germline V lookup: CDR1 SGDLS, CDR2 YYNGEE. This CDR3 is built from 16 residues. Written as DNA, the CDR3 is TGTGCCAGCAGCGTACCGGGACAGGGGGCCACCTACGAGCAGTACTTC. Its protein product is CASSVPGQGATYEQYF.